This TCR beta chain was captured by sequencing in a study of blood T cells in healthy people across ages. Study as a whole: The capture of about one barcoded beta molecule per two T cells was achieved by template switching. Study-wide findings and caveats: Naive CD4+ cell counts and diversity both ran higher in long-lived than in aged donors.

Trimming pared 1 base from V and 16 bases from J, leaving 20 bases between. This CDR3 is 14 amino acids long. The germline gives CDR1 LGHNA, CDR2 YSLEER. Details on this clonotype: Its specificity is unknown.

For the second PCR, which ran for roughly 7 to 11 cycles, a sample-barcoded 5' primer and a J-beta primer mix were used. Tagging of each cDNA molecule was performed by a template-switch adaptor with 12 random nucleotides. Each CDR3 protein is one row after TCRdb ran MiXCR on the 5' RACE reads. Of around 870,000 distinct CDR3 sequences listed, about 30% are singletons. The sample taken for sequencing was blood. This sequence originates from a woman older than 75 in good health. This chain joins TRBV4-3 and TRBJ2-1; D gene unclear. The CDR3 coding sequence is TGCGCCAGCAGCCAAGGCAGTATTAAAGAGACCCACTTCTTC. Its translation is CASSQGSIKETHFF.